This T cell receptor (beta chain) was recorded in a study of patients and donors after allogeneic stem cell transplantation. TCRdb reprocessed the RT-PCR reads via MiXCR and lists one record per CDR3 protein. The sample holds about 110,000 distinct CDR3 sequences, about a third seen once. This CDR3 is built from 14 residues. In germline, CDR1 is LNHNV, CDR2 YYDKDF (reference sequence). J lost 6 bases, V lost 4 bases, and 8 bases had no gene match. The sample holds a few counts of this clonotype. The receptor was isolated from a human donor who was either an allogeneic HSCT recipient or a stem cell or donor lymphocyte infusion donor (not recorded which). It is not recorded whose cells these are; they may come from a transplant donor. Sequencing was carried out using blood, either unsorted or a sorted T cell fraction (not recorded which). The J gene is TRBJ2-7, the V gene TRBV15; 8 nucleotides match TRBD2. The CDR3, as DNA: TGTGCCACCAGCAACAAGCGGGAGATACGCGAGCAGTACTTC. It is translated as CATSNKREIREQYF.